This entry is about one T cell receptor beta chain. What it binds is unknown. Only in-frame clones appear in the TCRdb table, and some are missing; sequencing was by immunoSEQ multiplex PCR. The data contain about 82,000 clones, about 90% of them singletons. The sample originates from a study of OX40 agonist ivuxolimab in advanced cancers. Turning to the study itself: Eligibility admitted prior anti-PD-1, anti-PD-L1 or anti-CTLA-4 therapy; 30% to 40% had some.

Study-wide points: At 0.1 to 3.0 mg/kg, clonal expansion of CD4+ and CD8+ blood T cells had occurred by week 6.

This clonotype was sampled from an adult with an advanced solid tumor such as melanoma, head and neck, liver or kidney cancer. Sample: CD4+ or CD8+ T cells sorted from blood, taken in a trial of the OX40 agonist ivuxolimab.

DNA of the CDR3: TGTGCCAGCAGCAGGTGGGGCCGCAATCAGCCCCAGCATTTT. This sequence encodes CASSRWGRNQPQHF. V gene TRBV5-6 combines with J gene TRBJ1-5; D is perhaps TRBD1 (5 bases). Germline V gives CDR1 SGHDT, CDR2 YYEEEE. Deletions cut 4 bases from V and 2 bases from J, with 10 bases between. The CDR3 is 14 residues long.